This TCR beta chain was identified in a study of T cell responses to AZD1222 COVID-19 vaccine. This clone has just a few counts. Its specificity is unknown. Measured with immunoSEQ multiplex PCR; TCRdb has only the in-frame clones, and not every one. Of about 100,000 clones listed, roughly nine tenths are singletons. V was pared by 0 bases and J by 5 bases, with 8 bases of the junction left unmatched. The CDR3 has 18 amino acids. CDR1 is KGHSH and CDR2 is LQKENI in the germline V gene. Study-wide findings and caveats: Sampling that yielded the repertoires occurred only after the peak T cell response.

The sample here was peripheral blood, taken 28 days after the second AZD1222 dose. This receptor was taken from an adult who received the AZD1222 COVID-19 vaccine. The V gene is TRBV18, the J gene TRBJ2-3; 13 positions match TRBD2. DNA for the CDR3: TGTGCCAGCTCACCACCGGGACTAGCGGGACGGAAAGGAGATACGCAGTATTTT. Its translation is CASSPPGLAGRKGDTQYF. The full variable domain, in which reference TRBV18 and TRBJ2-3 provide the parts outside the CDR3, is NAGVMQNPRHLVRRRGQEARLRCSPMKGHSHVYWYRQLPEEGLKFMVYLQKENIIDESGMPKERFSAEFPKEGPSILRIQQVVRGDSAAYFCASSPPGLAGRKGDTQYFGPGTRLTVL.